This entry lists 20 T cell receptor beta chains sequenced from one sample in a study of circulating and synovial CD4+ cells in juvenile arthritis. TCRdb's copy holds only in-frame clones and misses some; the assay was immunoSEQ multiplex PCR. The table includes some 14,000 clones, roughly 88% detected once. Source material: CD4+ T cells from synovial fluid. The receptor set was obtained from a human patient with juvenile idiopathic arthritis. Some clones in this sample may be carry-over from other donors' samples.

V usage is TRBV7-6 and J usage is TRBJ2-2; 7 positions agree with TRBD1. The CDR3 extends over 15 amino acids. CDR1 and CDR2 (germline): SGHVS, FNYEAQ. J was trimmed by 5 bases and V by 4 bases; bases with no gene match: 7. In DNA, the CDR3 is TGTGCCAGCAGCTCTGGACAGGAATTAACCGGGGAGCTGTTTTTT. Translated, it gives CASSSGQELTGELFF.

This chain connects TRBV7-2 to TRBJ2-1; D perhaps matches TRBD1 (6 bases). The CDR3 sequence is 13 residues long. Germline loops: CDR1 SGHTA, CDR2 FQGNSA. Trimming took off 4 bases at V and 5 bases at J, with 9 bases between the two ends. For the CDR3, the DNA is TGTGCCAGCAGCTCCAACAGGGACAATGAGCAGTTCTTC. Residues: CASSSNRDNEQFF.

V gene TRBV5-1 combines with J gene TRBJ2-5; 9 nucleotides agree with TRBD1. Germline V gene sequence: CDR1 SGHRS, CDR2 YFSETQ. J was trimmed by 2 bases and V by 3 bases; bases with no gene match: 14. CDR3 length: 18 amino acids. This chain's CDR3 is CASSYGRNTGGLQETQYF. The CDR3 DNA follows: TGCGCCAGCAGCTATGGGCGGAATACAGGGGGCCTACAAGAGACCCAGTACTTC.

The V gene is TRBV30, the J gene TRBJ1-2, with unresolved D. V lost 1 base, J lost 4 bases, and 4 bases lay in between. The V gene's germline CDR1 is GTSNPN and CDR2 SVGIG (reference sequence). The CDR3 loop spans 11 amino acids. The CDR3 spells CAWSGLYGYTF. DNA for the CDR3: TGTGCCTGGAGTGGACTCTATGGCTACACCTTC.

The rearrangement uses TRBV9 and TRBJ1-4; 9 nucleotides align to TRBD1. The CDR3 is 13 residues long. Germline values: CDR1 SGDLS, CDR2 YYNGEE. V was pared by 4 bases and J by 8 bases, with 3 bases of the junction left unmatched. For the CDR3, the DNA is TGTGCCAGCAGCCGACAGGGGGAGGAAAAACTGTTTTTT. Translation gives CASSRQGEEKLFF.

The DNA of the CDR3 is TGTGCCAGCAGCTTAATCGGGACAGGGAAAGAGACCCAGTACTTC. This codes for CASSLIGTGKETQYF. The chain couples TRBV5-6 to TRBJ2-5; 9 bases map to TRBD1. V shed 2 bases, J shed 3 bases, and the junction held 5 bases outside the gene matches. Germline lookup yields CDR1 SGHDT and CDR2 YYEEEE. The CDR3 sequence is 15 residues long.

This clone was found a few times. The V call is TRBV28, the J call TRBJ1-5; D call uncertain. Looked up from germline, CDR1 is MDHEN and CDR2 is SYDVKM. The V gene lost 6 bases and the J gene lost 5 bases, with 14 bases spanning the gap. The CDR3 has 14 residues. CDR3 amino acids: CASSPRRGYQPQHF. The DNA for the CDR3 is TGTGCCAGCAGCCCGCGGCGGGGATATCAGCCCCAGCATTTT.

This clone was seen more than once but under ten times. The V call is TRBV4-2, the J call TRBJ1-3; the D gene is possibly TRBD1 (5 bases). Trimming left V 6 bases short and J 2 bases short, with 17 bases between. Germline values: CDR1 LGHNA, CDR2 YNFKEQ. CDR3 length: 16 residues. The CDR3 DNA reads as TGTGCCAGCAGTCGTCACCACCCAGGGACTGGAAACACCATATATTTT. Protein: CASSRHHPGTGNTIYF.

This sequence joins TRBV5-1 and TRBJ2-2, with TRBD1 identical over 11 bases. The germline V gene has CDR1 SGHRS and CDR2 YFSETQ. V shed 4 bases and J 1 base; nucleotides not matched to a gene: 3. The CDR3 loop spans 16 amino acids. CDR3 protein: CASSPGTGGNTGELFF. The CDR3 bases are TGCGCCAGCAGCCCCGGGACAGGGGGGAACACCGGGGAGCTGTTTTTT.

This clone was counted only a few times. The chain couples TRBV7-3 to TRBJ2-3; D is possibly TRBD1 (6 bases). The CDR3 has 14 amino acids. The V gene lost 5 bases and the J gene lost 3 bases, with 12 bases spanning the gap. Germline V gene sequence: CDR1 SGHTA, CDR2 FQGTGA. The CDR3 protein is CASSRTGSTDTQYF. DNA for the CDR3: TGTGCCAGCAGCCGCACAGGGAGTACAGATACGCAGTATTTT. The entire variable domain, with the rest obtained from reference TRBV7-3 and TRBJ2-3, is as follows: GAGVSQTPSNKVTEKGKYVELRCDPISGHTALYWYRQSLGQGPEFLIYFQGTGAADDSGLPNDRFFAVRPEGSVSTLKIQRTERGDSAVYLCASSRTGSTDTQYFGPGTRLTVL.

This chain links TRBV7-9 with TRBJ2-1, with D perhaps TRBD1 (7 bases). This CDR3 is 15 amino acids long. Trimming cost V 5 bases and J 7 bases, with 18 bases left between them. Germline V gives CDR1 SEHNR, CDR2 FQNEAQ (reference sequence). This CDR3 reads CASSLAGGTWNEQFF. The DNA for the CDR3 is TGTGCCAGCAGCCTGGCAGGGGGGACGTGGAATGAGCAGTTCTTC.

This clone was observed a few times. This chain connects TRBV6-1 to TRBJ2-5, with 8 bases that match TRBD1. Per the germline V gene, CDR1 is MNHNS and CDR2 is SASEGT. CDR3 length: 14 residues. Trimming cost V 6 bases and J 5 bases; bases outside gene matches: 8. CDR3 residues: CASRTGGSGETQYF. Written as DNA, the CDR3 is TGTGCCAGCAGAACAGGGGGTTCGGGGGAGACCCAGTACTTC.

This chain uses TRBV9 with TRBJ2-1, with D possibly being TRBD2 (5 bases). The CDR3 consists of 15 residues. Germline-derived CDR1 and CDR2 are SGDLS and YYNGEE. With 1 base removed from V and 4 bases from J, the gap between germline ends came to 12 bases. This CDR3 is CASSVQDQRYNEQFF. In nucleotides, the CDR3 is TGTGCCAGCAGCGTACAGGACCAGCGGTACAATGAGCAGTTCTTC.

This chain connects TRBV4-1 to TRBJ2-7; 8 bases agree with TRBD1. Germline V CDR1 and CDR2: MGHRA, YSYEKL. V lost 2 bases, J lost 4 bases, and 7 bases stayed unmatched. The CDR3 is made up of 15 amino acids. CDR3 coding DNA: TGCGCCAGCAGCCAAACCACGACAGGGGAGTACGAGCAGTACTTC. Translation gives CASSQTTTGEYEQYF.

To note about this clone: A junction boundary mismatches the germline segment, possibly from a read error. The rearrangement links TRBV10-3 to TRBJ2-2; 13 nucleotides agree with TRBD2. The CDR3 length is 17 residues. Germline CDR1 is ENHRY and CDR2 is SYGVKD. CDR3 protein: CAISETSGGVGTGEPFF. The CDR3, as DNA: TGTGCCATCAGTGAGACTAGCGGGGGGGTCGGCACCGGGGAGCCGTTTTTT.

The chain recombines TRBV10-3 with TRBJ2-7; maybe TRBD1 (6 bases). Trimming shortened V by 0 bases and J by 4 bases, and 16 bases separated the two germline ends. The CDR3 has 16 amino acids. The germline CDR1 and CDR2 sequences are ENHRY and SYGVKD. CDR3 in DNA: TGTGCCATCAGTGAGTCGGCACAGGGATTAGGGTACGAGCAGTACTTC. This translates into CAISESAQGLGYEQYF.

The J gene is TRBJ1-1, the V gene TRBV11-2; D might be TRBD1 (5 bases). From germline, CDR1 is SGHAT and CDR2 FQNNGV. V was clipped by 1 base and J by 4 bases, with 19 bases between them. There are 17 residues in the CDR3. The chain's CDR3 is CASSLGGGRAMGTEAFF. DNA of the CDR3: TGTGCCAGCAGCTTAGGAGGCGGCAGGGCGATGGGCACTGAAGCTTTCTTT.

In regard to this clone: One end of the junction fails to match germline, which may point to a read error. V is TRBV10-3 and J is TRBJ1-1, with TRBD1 as a possible D gene (5 bases). The germline V gene has CDR1 ENHRY and CDR2 SYGVKD. The CDR3 loop spans 14 amino acids. CDR3 protein: CAIGDRGEITEAFF. CDR3 nucleotides: TGTGCCATCGGTGACCGGGGGGAAATCACTGAAGCTTTCTTT.

V is TRBV2 and J is TRBJ2-1; 9 positions match TRBD2. Germline assignment: CDR1 SNHLY and CDR2 FYNNEI. CDR3 size: 15 residues. Losses at the gene ends were 6 bases for V and 4 bases for J; bases not matched to a gene: 7. DNA of the CDR3: TGTGCCAGCAGGGGAGCGGGGGGCCAGTACAATGAGCAGTTCTTC. Translating it yields CASRGAGGQYNEQFF.

Turning to this clone: A read error may account for a junction end that differs from germline. The chain joins TRBV6-6 to TRBJ2-3, with a tentative D call TRBD1 (7 bases). CDR1 is MNHNY, CDR2 SVGAGI, per germline (reference sequence). CDR3 length equals 13 residues. The CDR3 coding sequence is TGTGCCAGCAGTTCAGGAGGGACAGATGCGCAGTATTTT. It yields the protein CASSSGGTDAQYF.